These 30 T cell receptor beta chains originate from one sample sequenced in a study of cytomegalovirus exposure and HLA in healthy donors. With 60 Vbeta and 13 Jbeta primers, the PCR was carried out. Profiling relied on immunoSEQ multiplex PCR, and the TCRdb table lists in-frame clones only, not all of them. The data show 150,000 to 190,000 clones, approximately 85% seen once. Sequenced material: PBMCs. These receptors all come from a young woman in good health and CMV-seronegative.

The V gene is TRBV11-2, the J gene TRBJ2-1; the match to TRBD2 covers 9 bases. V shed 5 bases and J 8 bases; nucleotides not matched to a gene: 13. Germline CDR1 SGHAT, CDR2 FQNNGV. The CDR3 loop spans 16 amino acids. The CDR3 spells CASSPLAGVVIYEQFF. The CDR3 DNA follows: TGTGCCAGCAGCCCATTAGCGGGAGTAGTGATCTATGAGCAGTTCTTC.

The chain's CDR3 is CASSGLAREQYF. As DNA, the CDR3 is TGTGCCAGCAGTGGCCTGGCCCGCGAGCAGTACTTC. The chain couples TRBV6-5 to TRBJ2-7; D is ambiguous. V was clipped by 5 bases and J by 6 bases, with 11 bases between them. The CDR3 spans 12 residues. Germline values: CDR1 MNHEY, CDR2 SVGAGI.

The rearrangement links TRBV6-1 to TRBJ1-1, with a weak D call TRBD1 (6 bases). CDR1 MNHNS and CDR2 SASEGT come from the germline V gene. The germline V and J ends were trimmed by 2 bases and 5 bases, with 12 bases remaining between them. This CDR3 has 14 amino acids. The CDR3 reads CASSEWEGGTEAFF. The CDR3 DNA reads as TGTGCCAGCAGTGAATGGGAGGGGGGTACTGAAGCTTTCTTT.

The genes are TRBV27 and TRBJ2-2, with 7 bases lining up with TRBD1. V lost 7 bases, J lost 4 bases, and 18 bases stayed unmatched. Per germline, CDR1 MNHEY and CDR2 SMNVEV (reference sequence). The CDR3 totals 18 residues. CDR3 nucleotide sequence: TGTGCCAGCAAGCAGGGGGTTGGTTATTCCCGAATCACCGGGGAGCTGTTTTTT. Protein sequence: CASKQGVGYSRITGELFF.

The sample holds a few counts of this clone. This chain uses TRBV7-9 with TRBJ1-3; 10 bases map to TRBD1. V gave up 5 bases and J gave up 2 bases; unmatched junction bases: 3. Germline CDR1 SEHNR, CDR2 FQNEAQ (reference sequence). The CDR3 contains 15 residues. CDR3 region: CASSTDRGAGNTIYF. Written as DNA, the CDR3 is TGTGCCAGCAGCACGGACAGGGGGGCTGGAAACACCATATATTTT.

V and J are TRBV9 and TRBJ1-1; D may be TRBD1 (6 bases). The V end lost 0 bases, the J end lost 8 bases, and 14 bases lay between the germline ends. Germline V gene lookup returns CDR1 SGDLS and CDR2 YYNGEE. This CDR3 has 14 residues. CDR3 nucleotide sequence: TGTGCCAGCAGCGTAGACGGGGGGGCAGGGGAAGCTTTCTTT. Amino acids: CASSVDGGAGEAFF.

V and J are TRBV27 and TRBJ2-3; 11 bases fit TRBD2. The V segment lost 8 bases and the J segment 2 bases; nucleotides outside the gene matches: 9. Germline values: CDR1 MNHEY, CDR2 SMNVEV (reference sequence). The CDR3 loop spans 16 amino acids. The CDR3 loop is CASGQLAGGDTDTQYF. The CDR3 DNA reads TGTGCCAGCGGCCAGCTAGCGGGAGGTGACACAGATACGCAGTATTTT.

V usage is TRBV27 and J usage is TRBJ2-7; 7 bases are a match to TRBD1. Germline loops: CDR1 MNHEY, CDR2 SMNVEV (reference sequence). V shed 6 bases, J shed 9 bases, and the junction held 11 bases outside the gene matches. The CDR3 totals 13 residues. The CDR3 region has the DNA TGTGCCAGCAGCCACCCCTTGGACAGGTTGCAGTACTTC. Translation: CASSHPLDRLQYF.

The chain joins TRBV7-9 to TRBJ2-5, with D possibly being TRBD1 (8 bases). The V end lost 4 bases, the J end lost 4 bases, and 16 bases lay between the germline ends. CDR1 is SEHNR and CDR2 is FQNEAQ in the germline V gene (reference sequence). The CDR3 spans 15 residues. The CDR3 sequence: CASSSDRGGRETQYF. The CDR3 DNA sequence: TGTGCCAGCAGCTCCGACAGGGGAGGGCGAGAGACCCAGTACTTC. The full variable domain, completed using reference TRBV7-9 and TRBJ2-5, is DTGVSQNPRHKITKRGQNVTFRCDPISEHNRLYWYRQTLGQGPEFLTYFQNEAQLEKSRLLSDRFSAERPKGSFSTLEIQRTEQGDSAMYLCASSSDRGGRETQYFGPGTRLLVL.

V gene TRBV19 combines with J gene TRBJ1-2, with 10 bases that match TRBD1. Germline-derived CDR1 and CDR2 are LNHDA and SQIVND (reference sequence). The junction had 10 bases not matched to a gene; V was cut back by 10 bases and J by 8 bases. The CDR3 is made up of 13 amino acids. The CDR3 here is CATLLDRGSGYTF. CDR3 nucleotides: TGTGCCACCCTTTTGGACAGGGGGTCCGGCTACACCTTC.

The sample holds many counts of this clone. In DNA form, the CDR3 reads TGTGCCAGCAGCCCAAGGACTAGCGGGGAGACCCAGTACTTC. It specifies CASSPRTSGETQYF. The gene calls are TRBV11-2 and TRBJ2-5; 11 bases align to TRBD2. Germline lookup yields CDR1 SGHAT and CDR2 FQNNGV. The ends lost 5 bases at V and 5 bases at J; junction bases unmatched: 4. This CDR3 comprises 14 residues.

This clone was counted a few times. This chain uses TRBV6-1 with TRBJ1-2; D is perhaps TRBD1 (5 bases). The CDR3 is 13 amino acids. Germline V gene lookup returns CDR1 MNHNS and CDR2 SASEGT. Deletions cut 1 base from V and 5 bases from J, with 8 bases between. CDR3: CASSEGRGYGYTF. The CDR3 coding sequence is TGTGCCAGCAGTGAAGGGAGGGGATATGGCTACACCTTC.

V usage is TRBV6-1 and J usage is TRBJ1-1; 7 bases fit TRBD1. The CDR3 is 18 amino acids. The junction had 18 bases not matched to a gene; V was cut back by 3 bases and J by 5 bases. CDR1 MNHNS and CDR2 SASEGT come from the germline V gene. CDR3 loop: CASSDPTGRTVQRTEAFF. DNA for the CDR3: TGTGCCAGCAGTGACCCGACAGGGAGGACGGTCCAAAGGACTGAAGCTTTCTTT.

For the CDR3, the DNA is TGTGCCAGCACCACCCTAGCGGGAGGGTCCGGGGAGCTGTTTTTT. Protein sequence: CASTTLAGGSGELFF. The chain is built from TRBV7-2 and TRBJ2-2, with TRBD2 matching 12 bases. V shed 7 bases, J shed 6 bases, and the junction held 6 bases outside the gene matches. There are 15 residues in the CDR3. Germline lookup yields CDR1 SGHTA and CDR2 FQGNSA.

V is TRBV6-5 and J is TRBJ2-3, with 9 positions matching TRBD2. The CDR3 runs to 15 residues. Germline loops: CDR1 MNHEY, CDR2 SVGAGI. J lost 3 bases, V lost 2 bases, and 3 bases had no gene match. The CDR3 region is CASSYGAGGTDTQYF. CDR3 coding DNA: TGTGCCAGCAGTTACGGAGCGGGGGGTACAGATACGCAGTATTTT.

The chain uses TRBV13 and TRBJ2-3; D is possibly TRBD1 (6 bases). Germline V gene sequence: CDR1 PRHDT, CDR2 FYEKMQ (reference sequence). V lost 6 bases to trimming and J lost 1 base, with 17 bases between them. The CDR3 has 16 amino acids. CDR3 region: CASSMPGALGTDTQYF. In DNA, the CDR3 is TGTGCCAGCAGTATGCCAGGGGCCCTCGGCACAGATACGCAGTATTTT.

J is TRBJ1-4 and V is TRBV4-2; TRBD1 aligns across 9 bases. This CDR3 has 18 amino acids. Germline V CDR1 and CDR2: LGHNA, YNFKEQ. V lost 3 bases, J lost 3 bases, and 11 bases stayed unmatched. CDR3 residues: CASSQGGTGRRANEKLFF. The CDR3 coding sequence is TGTGCCAGCAGCCAGGGAGGGACAGGGAGGAGGGCTAATGAAAAACTGTTTTTT.

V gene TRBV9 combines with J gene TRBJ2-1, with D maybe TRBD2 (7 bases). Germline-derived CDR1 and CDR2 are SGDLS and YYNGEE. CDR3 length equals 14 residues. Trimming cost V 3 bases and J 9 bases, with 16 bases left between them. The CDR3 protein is CASSGGAGAGEQFF. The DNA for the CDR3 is TGTGCCAGCAGCGGAGGGGCGGGGGCGGGTGAGCAGTTCTTC. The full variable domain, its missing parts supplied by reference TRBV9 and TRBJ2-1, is DSGVTQTPKHLITATGQRVTLRCSPRSGDLSVYWYQQSLDQGLQFLIQYYNGEERAKGNILERFSAQQFPDLHSELNLSSLELGDSALYFCASSGGAGAGEQFFGPGTRLTVL.

CDR3 sequence: CASRKTGQSWDEQFF. DNA for the CDR3: TGCGCCAGCAGAAAGACGGGACAGAGTTGGGATGAGCAGTTCTTC. The chain combines TRBV5-1 with TRBJ2-1; TRBD1 matches at 7 bases. Unmatched junction bases numbered 13, after V lost 5 bases and J lost 8 bases. The germline V gene encodes CDR1 SGHRS and CDR2 YFSETQ. This CDR3 is 15 amino acids long.

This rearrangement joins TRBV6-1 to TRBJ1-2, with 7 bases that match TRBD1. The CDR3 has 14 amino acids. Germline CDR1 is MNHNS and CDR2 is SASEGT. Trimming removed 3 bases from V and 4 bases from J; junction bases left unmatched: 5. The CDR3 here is CASSETGLGYGYTF. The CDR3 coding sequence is TGTGCCAGCAGTGAGACAGGGTTGGGCTATGGCTACACCTTC.

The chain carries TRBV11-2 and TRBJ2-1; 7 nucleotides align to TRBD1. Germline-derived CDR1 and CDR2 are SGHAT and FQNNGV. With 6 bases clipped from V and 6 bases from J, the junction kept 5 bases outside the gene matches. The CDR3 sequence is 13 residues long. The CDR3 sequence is CASRPPGGNEQFF. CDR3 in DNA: TGTGCCAGCAGGCCCCCAGGGGGCAATGAGCAGTTCTTC.

The CDR3 here is CASGLVREQGRFNEQFF. The CDR3 bases are TGTGCTAGTGGTTTGGTACGGGAACAGGGGAGGTTCAATGAGCAGTTCTTC. This rearrangement joins TRBV12-5 to TRBJ2-1; D might be TRBD1 (7 bases). The V gene's germline CDR1 is LGHNT and CDR2 FRNRAP. CDR3 length: 17 residues. V lost 0 bases and J 6 bases, leaving 18 bases between the germline ends.

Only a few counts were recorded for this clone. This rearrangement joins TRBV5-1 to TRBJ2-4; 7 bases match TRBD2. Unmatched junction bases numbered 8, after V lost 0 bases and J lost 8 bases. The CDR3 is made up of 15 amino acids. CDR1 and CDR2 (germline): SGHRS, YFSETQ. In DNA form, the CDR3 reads TGCGCCAGCAGCTTGGGTTGGACCCGGGAGGACATTCAGTACTTC. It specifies CASSLGWTREDIQYF.

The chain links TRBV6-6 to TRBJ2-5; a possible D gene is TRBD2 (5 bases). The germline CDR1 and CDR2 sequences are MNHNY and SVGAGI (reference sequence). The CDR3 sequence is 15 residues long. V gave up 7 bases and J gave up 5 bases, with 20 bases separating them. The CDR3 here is CASTLGRSIAETQYF. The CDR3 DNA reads TGTGCCAGCACCCTTGGACGCTCGATAGCGGAGACCCAGTACTTC.

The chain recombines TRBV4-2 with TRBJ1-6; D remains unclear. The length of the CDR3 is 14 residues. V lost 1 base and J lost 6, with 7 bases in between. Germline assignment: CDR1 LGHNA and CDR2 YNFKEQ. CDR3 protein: CASSQGEGNSPLHF. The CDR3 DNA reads TGTGCCAGCAGCCAAGGTGAGGGTAATTCACCCCTCCACTTT.

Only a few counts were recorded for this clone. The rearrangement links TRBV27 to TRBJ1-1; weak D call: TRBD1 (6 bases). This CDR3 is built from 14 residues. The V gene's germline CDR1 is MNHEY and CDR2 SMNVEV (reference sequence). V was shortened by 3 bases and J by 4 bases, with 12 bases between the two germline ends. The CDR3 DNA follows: TGTGCCAGCAGTTTTGGGGGGGGCCGCACTGAAGCTTTCTTT. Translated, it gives CASSFGGGRTEAFF.

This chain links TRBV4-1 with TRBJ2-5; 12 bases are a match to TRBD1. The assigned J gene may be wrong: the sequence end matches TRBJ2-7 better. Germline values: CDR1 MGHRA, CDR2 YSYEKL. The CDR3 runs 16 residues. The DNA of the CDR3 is TGCGCCAGCAGCCAGGCCGGGACAGGGGGCTTCTACGAGCAGTACTTC. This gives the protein CASSQAGTGGFYEQYF.

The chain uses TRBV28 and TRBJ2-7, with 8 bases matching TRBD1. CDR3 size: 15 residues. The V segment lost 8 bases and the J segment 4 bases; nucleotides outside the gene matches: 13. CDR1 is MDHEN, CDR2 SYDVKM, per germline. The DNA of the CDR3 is TGTGCCAGCCAAAGGACAGGGTCGGATGTTTACGAGCAGTACTTC. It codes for CASQRTGSDVYEQYF.

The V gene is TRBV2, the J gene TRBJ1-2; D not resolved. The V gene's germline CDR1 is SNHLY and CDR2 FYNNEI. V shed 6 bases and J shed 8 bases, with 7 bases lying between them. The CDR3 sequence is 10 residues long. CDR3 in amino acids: CASRAVGYTF. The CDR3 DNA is TGTGCCAGCAGAGCCGTGGGCTACACCTTC.

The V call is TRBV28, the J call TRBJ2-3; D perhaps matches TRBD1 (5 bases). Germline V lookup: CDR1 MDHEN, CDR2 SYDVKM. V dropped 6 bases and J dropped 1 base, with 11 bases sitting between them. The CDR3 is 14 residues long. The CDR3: CASSLTGGTDTQYF. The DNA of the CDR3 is TGTGCCAGCAGCCTAACAGGAGGCACAGATACGCAGTATTTT.